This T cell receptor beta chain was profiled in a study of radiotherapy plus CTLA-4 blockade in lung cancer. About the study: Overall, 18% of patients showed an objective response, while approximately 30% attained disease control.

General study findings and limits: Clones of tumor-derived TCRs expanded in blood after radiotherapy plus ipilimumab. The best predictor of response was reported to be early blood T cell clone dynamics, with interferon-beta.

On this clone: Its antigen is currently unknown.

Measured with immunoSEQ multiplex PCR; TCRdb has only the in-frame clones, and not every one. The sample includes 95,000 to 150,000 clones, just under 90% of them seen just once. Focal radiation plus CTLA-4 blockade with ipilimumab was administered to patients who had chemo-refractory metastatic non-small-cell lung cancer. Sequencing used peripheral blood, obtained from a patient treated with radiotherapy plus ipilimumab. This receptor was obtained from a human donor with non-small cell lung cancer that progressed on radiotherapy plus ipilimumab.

CDR3 residues: CASSVGTGGSYGYTF. CDR3 nucleotides: TGTGCCAGCAGCGTAGGGACAGGGGGGAGCTATGGCTACACCTTC. The chain couples TRBV9 to TRBJ1-2; 10 bases agree with TRBD1. The trim removed 0 bases at V and 4 bases at J, leaving 3 bases unmatched. The V gene's germline CDR1 is SGDLS and CDR2 YYNGEE. CDR3 length: 15 residues.